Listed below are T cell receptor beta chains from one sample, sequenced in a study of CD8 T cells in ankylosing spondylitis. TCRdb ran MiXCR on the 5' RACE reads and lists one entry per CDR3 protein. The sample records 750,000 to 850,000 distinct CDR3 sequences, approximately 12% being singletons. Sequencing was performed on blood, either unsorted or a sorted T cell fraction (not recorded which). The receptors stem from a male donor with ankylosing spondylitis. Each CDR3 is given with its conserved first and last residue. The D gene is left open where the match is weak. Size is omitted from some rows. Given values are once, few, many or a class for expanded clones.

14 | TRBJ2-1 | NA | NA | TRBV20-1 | CSARYLVWANEQFF | TGCAGTGCTAGGTACCTAGTTTGGGCCAATGAGCAGTTCTTC
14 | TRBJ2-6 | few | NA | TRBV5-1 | CASSPVSGANVLTF | TGCGCCAGCAGCCCCGTATCTGGGGCCAACGTCCTGACTTTC
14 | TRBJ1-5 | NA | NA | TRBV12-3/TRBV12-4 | CASSVKRSNQPQHF | TGTGCCAGCAGTGTAAAGAGGAGCAATCAGCCCCAGCATTTT
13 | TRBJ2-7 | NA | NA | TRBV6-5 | CASSYVGTDEQYF | TGTGCCAGCAGTTACGTGGGGACGGACGAGCAGTACTTC
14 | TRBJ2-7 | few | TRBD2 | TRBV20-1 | CSALLAGSSYEQYF | TGCAGTGCTCTACTAGCGGGGAGCTCCTACGAGCAGTACTTC
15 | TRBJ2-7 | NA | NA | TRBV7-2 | CASSLWSPDSYEQYF | TGTGCCAGCAGCTTATGGAGTCCAGACTCCTACGAGCAGTACTTC
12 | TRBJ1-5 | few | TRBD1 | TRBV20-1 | CSATTGPRPQHF | TGCAGTGCTACGACAGGGCCGAGGCCCCAGCATTTT
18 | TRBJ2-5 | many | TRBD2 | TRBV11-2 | CASSLGTSGRGSGETQYF | TGTGCCAGCAGCTTAGGCACTAGCGGGAGGGGTTCGGGAGAGACCCAGTACTTC
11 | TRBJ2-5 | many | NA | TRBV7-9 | CASSPVWTQYF | TGTGCCAGCAGCCCGGTGTGGACCCAGTACTTC
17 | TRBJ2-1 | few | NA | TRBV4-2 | CASSQVGHPGAYNEQFF | TGTGCCAGCAGCCAAGTAGGTCACCCCGGGGCCTACAATGAGCAGTTCTTC
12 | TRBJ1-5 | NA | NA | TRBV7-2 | CASSLVSQPQHF | TGTGCCAGCAGCTTAGTAAGCCAGCCCCAGCATTTT
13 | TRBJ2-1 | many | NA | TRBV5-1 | CASSWDNYNEQFF | TGCGCCAGCAGCTGGGACAACTACAATGAGCAGTTCTTC
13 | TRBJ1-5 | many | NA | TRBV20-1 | CSASPGHGQPQHF | TGCAGTGCTAGTCCGGGACACGGGCAGCCCCAGCATTTT
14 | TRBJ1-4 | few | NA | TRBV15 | CATSRGQIGEKLFF | TGTGCCACCAGCAGAGGACAGATAGGTGAAAAACTGTTTTTT
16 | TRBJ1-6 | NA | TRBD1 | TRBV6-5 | CASSYSIQGGGSPLHF | TGTGCCAGCAGTTACTCGATCCAGGGGGGGGGATCACCCCTCCACTTT
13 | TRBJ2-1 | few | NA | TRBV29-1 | CSAEAVAYNEQFF | TGCAGCGCCGAAGCGGTTGCCTACAATGAGCAGTTCTTC
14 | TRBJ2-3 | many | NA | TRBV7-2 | CASSLTRNTDTQYF | TGTGCCAGCAGCCTTACCCGGAACACAGATACGCAGTATTTT
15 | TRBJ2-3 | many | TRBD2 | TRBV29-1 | CSVVLTSGMADTQYF | TGCAGCGTTGTTTTGACTAGCGGGATGGCAGATACGCAGTATTTT
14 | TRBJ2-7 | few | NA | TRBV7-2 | CASSLVKQSYEQYF | TGTGCCAGCAGCTTAGTAAAACAGAGCTACGAGCAGTACTTC
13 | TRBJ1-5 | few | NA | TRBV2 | CASGDQTGQPQHF | TGTGCCAGCGGGGACCAAACGGGCCAGCCCCAGCATTTT
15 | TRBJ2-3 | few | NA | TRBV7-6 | CASSLAYSFTDTQYF | TGTGCCAGCAGCTTAGCCTACAGTTTCACAGATACGCAGTATTTT
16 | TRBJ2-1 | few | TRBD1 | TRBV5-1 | CASSLARTGTYNEQFF | TGCGCCAGCAGCTTGGCCAGGACAGGTACCTACAATGAGCAGTTCTTC
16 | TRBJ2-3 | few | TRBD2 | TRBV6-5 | CASSSAPSGGLDTQYF | TGTGCCAGCAGTTCAGCCCCTAGCGGGGGGTTAGATACGCAGTATTTT
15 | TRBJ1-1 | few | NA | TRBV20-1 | CSASGAGRRNTEAFF | TGCAGTGCTAGTGGCGCAGGGAGACGAAACACTGAAGCTTTCTTT
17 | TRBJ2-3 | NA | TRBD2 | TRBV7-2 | CASSLVNGGGSTDTQYF | TGTGCCAGCAGCTTAGTGAACGGGGGAGGGAGCACAGATACGCAGTATTTT
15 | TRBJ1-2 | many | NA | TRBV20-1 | CSASPGLTELYGYTF | TGCAGTGCTAGCCCCGGGCTCACCGAACTATATGGCTACACCTTC
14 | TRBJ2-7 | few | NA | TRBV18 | CASSPTTGDSEQYF | TGTGCCAGCTCACCAACGACAGGAGATTCCGAGCAGTACTTC
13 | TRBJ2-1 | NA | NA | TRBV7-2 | CASSLVSPAFRFF | TGTGCCAGCAGCTTAGTGTCCCCGGCATTCAGGTTCTTC
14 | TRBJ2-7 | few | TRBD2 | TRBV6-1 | CASSPGGVSPEQYF | TGTGCCAGCAGCCCCGGGGGGGTCTCGCCCGAGCAGTACTTC
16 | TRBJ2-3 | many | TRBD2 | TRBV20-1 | CSTPGLAGGPGDTQYF | TGCAGTACCCCCGGACTAGCGGGAGGGCCTGGAGATACGCAGTATTTT
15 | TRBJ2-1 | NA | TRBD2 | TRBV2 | CASSEYSGIRNEQFF | TGTGCCAGCAGTGAGTATAGCGGGATAAGAAATGAGCAGTTCTTC
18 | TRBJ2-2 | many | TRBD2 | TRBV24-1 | CATSDSGTSARFTGELFF | TGTGCCACCAGTGATTCCGGGACTAGCGCTAGGTTCACCGGGGAGCTGTTTTTT
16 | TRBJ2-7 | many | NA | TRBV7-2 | CASSLGVGRGSYEQYF | TGTGCCAGCAGCTTAGGGGTCGGGCGCGGTTCCTACGAGCAGTACTTC
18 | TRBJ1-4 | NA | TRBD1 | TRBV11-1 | CASRFPGQGKSTNEKLFF | TGTGCCAGCAGGTTCCCGGGACAGGGGAAGTCAACTAATGAAAAACTGTTTTTT
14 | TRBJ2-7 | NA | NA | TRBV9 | CASSAWGVGGEQYF | TGTGCCAGCAGCGCGTGGGGCGTAGGTGGAGAGCAGTACTTC
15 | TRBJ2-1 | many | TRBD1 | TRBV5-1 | CASSLAGQGYNEQFF | TGTGCCAGCAGCTTAGCAGGACAGGGCTACAATGAGCAGTTCTTC
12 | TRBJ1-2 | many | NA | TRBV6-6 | CASSNQEYGYTF | TGTGCCAGCAGTAACCAGGAGTATGGCTACACCTTC
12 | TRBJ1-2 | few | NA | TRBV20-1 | CSALSLNYGYTF | TGCAGTGCCCTCAGTCTAAACTATGGCTACACCTTC
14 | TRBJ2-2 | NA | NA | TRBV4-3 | CASSQVSYTGELFF | TGCGCCAGCAGCCAAGTTTCCTACACCGGGGAGCTGTTTTTT
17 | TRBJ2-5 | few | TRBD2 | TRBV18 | CASSPPGLAGDEETQYF | TGTGCCAGCTCACCGCCGGGACTAGCGGGAGATGAAGAGACCCAGTACTTC
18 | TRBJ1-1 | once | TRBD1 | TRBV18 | CASSPSRQGYFANTEAFF | TGTGCCAGCTCACCCTCTAGACAGGGATATTTTGCGAACACTGAAGCTTTCTTT
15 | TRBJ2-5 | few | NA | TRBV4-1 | CASSQPRDYQETQYF | TGCGCCAGCAGCCAACCCCGGGACTACCAAGAGACCCAGTACTTC
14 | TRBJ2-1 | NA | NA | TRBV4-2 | CASSQGDTDNEQFF | TGTGCCAGCAGCCAAGGGGACACAGACAATGAGCAGTTCTTC
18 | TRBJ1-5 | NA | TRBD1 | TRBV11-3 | CASSTVSSRDRFHQPQHF | TGTGCCAGCAGCACCGTCTCGTCCCGGGACAGGTTTCATCAGCCCCAGCATTTT
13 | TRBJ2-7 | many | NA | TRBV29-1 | CSVGGRATYEQYF | TGCAGCGTTGGTGGCCGGGCTACCTACGAGCAGTACTTC
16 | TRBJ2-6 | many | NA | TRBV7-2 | CASSLDRNSGANVLTF | TGTGCCAGCAGCTTAGACCGTAACTCTGGGGCCAACGTCCTGACTTTC
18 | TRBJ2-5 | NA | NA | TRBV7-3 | CASSLKVQKGGSQETQYF | TGTGCCAGCAGCTTAAAAGTTCAGAAAGGGGGGTCCCAAGAGACCCAGTACTTC
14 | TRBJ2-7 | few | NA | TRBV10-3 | CAISDLRLGAEQYF | TGTGCCATCAGTGACCTTCGTCTGGGGGCCGAGCAGTACTTC
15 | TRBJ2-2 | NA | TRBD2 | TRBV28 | CASNLAGGNTGELFF | TGTGCCAGCAACCTAGCGGGGGGAAACACCGGGGAGCTGTTTTTT
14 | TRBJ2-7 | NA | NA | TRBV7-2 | CASSLEILGYEQYF | TGTGCCAGCAGCTTAGAAATTCTGGGCTACGAGCAGTACTTC
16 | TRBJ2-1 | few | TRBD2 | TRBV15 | CATSRVREGGDNEQFF | TGTGCCACCAGCAGAGTGCGGGAGGGAGGGGACAATGAGCAGTTCTTC
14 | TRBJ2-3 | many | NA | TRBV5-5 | CASSLLRGTDTQYF | TGTGCCAGCAGCTTGTTGCGGGGAACAGATACGCAGTATTTT
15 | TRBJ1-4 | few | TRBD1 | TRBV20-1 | CSAGDSHATNEKLFF | TGCAGTGCGGGGGACAGCCATGCAACTAATGAAAAACTGTTTTTT
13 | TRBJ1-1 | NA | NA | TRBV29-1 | CSVEGWGMSEAFF | TGCAGCGTTGAAGGGTGGGGGATGTCTGAAGCTTTCTTT
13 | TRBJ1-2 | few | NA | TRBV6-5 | CASSYSQEGGYTF | TGTGCCAGCAGTTACTCGCAGGAAGGTGGCTACACCTTC